The table lists the clone carrying this T cell receptor beta chain with a few counts. TCRdb used MiXCR to reprocess the 5' RACE reads, holding one entry per CDR3 protein. The data contain hundreds of thousands of distinct CDR3 sequences, approximately 27% of them singletons. The source of the sample is a study of T-cell memory formation after mild COVID-19. At the level of the study: Largely donor-specific TCR clusters were found.

With 0 bases removed from V and 2 bases from J, the gap between germline ends came to 4 bases. CDR1 and CDR2 (germline): ENHRY, SYGVKD. The CDR3 runs to 13 residues. The sequenced sample consisted of PBMCs or a T cell subset sorted from them (not recorded which). V gene TRBV10-3 combines with J gene TRBJ1-1, with D hard to call. The clonotype was recovered from an adult woman who had mild COVID-19 (a few samples of this study predate the infection). Cell type and time point are not known. CDR3 sequence (DNA): TGTGCCATCAGTGAGTCGGGAAACACTGAAGCTTTCTTT. This translates into CAISESGNTEAFF.